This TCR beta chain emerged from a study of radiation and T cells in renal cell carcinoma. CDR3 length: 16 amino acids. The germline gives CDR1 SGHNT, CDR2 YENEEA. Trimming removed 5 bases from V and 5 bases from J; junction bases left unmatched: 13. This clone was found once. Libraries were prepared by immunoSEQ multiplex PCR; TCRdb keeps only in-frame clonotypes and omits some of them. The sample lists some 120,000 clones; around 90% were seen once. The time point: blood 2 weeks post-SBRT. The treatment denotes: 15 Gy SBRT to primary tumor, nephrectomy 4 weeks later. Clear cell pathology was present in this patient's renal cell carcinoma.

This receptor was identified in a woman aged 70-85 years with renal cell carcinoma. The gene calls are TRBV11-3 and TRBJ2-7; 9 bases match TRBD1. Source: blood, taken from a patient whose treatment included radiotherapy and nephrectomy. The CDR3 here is CASSQRRGQGVNEQYF. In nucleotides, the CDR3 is TGTGCCAGCAGCCAGCGTAGGGGACAGGGTGTCAACGAGCAGTACTTC.